Each of the 9 T cell receptor beta chains below was sequenced from the same sample in a study of T-cell reconstitution after alpha-beta-depleted transplantation in children. Construction of the TCRbeta library involved unique molecular identifiers. TCRdb fed the PCR reads into MiXCR, producing one record per CDR3 protein. In the table there are more than 200,000 distinct CDR3 sequences, 20% to 30% of which are singletons. Sequencing was performed on PBMCs, taken before TCRalphabeta/CD19-depleted stem cell transplant. Every receptor here comes from a girl between 2 and 10 years old with Fanconi anemia, due to receive a stem cell transplant.

This clonotype was seen more than once but under ten times. V gene TRBV5-1 combines with J gene TRBJ2-7, with a possible D match to TRBD2 (6 bases). CDR3 length: 15 residues. Germline assignment: CDR1 SGHRS and CDR2 YFSETQ. The V and J ends lost 0 bases and 1 base respectively, with 11 bases between them. The CDR3 sequence is CASSLAPGDSYEQYF. CDR3 coding DNA: TGCGCCAGCAGCTTGGCGCCGGGAGATTCCTACGAGCAGTACTTC.

This clonotype was observed at least ten times. V gene TRBV5-1 combines with J gene TRBJ2-5, with TRBD2 identical over 10 bases. Germline CDR1 reads SGHRS; CDR2 reads YFSETQ. This CDR3 contains 15 residues. With 0 bases clipped from V and 5 bases from J, the junction kept 4 bases outside the gene matches. CDR3 protein: CASSLASGRMETQYF. As DNA, the CDR3 is TGCGCCAGCAGCTTGGCTAGCGGGAGAATGGAGACCCAGTACTTC. Together with reference TRBV5-1 and TRBJ2-5, the CDR3 gives the full variable domain: KAGVTQTPRYLIKTRGQQVTLSCSPISGHRSVSWYQQTPGQGLQFLFEYFSETQRNKGNFPGRFSGRQFSNSRSEMNVSTLELGDSALYLCASSLASGRMETQYFGPGTRLLVL.

A few counts support this clonotype. The rearrangement uses TRBV12-3 or TRBV12-4 and TRBJ2-3; the match to TRBD2 covers 8 bases. The CDR3 runs to 16 residues. V shed 3 bases and J 6 bases; nucleotides not matched to a gene: 11. CDR3 nucleotide sequence: TGTGCCAGCAGTTTTCGGGTCGGGGGGGCATCTGATACGCAGTATTTT. It specifies CASSFRVGGASDTQYF.

This sequence joins TRBV27 and TRBJ1-1, with TRBD1 matching over 7 bases. After removal of 4 bases from V and 1 base from J, the junction contained 3 bases not matched to a gene. CDR3 size: 14 residues. CDR1 MNHEY and CDR2 SMNVEV come from the germline V gene (reference sequence). This CDR3 is CASSSQGGNTEAFF. Here the CDR3 DNA reads TGTGCCAGCAGTTCTCAGGGGGGGAACACTGAAGCTTTCTTT.

In this sample, this clonotype turned up many times. This chain links TRBV12-3 or TRBV12-4 with TRBJ1-1, with unresolved D. The CDR3 length is 15 residues. V was clipped by 3 bases and J by 1 base, with 12 bases between them. The CDR3 DNA reads as TGTGCCAGCAGTTTCGGCTACAAGGAGAACACTGAAGCTTTCTTT. It is translated as CASSFGYKENTEAFF.

The table lists this clonotype with a few counts. The J gene is TRBJ2-1, the V gene TRBV5-1; D is perhaps TRBD2 (6 bases). The CDR3 runs 15 residues. The germline CDR1 and CDR2 sequences are SGHRS and YFSETQ. Trimming took 0 bases from V and 9 from J, leaving 16 bases between them. CDR3 sequence (DNA): TGCGCCAGCAGCTTGGAAGGTCAGGAGGGCGGTGAGCAGTTCTTC. Translation gives CASSLEGQEGGEQFF. The whole variable domain, filled in from reference TRBV5-1 and TRBJ2-1, reads KAGVTQTPRYLIKTRGQQVTLSCSPISGHRSVSWYQQTPGQGLQFLFEYFSETQRNKGNFPGRFSGRQFSNSRSEMNVSTLELGDSALYLCASSLEGQEGGEQFFGPGTRLTVL.

Worth noting for this clonotype: A much larger clone sits a single nucleotide away, making a read error possible. The V and J genes are TRBV29-1 and TRBJ1-2, with D possibly being TRBD1 (5 bases). The CDR3 runs to 10 residues. CDR1 is SQVTM, CDR2 ANQGSEA, per germline. Trimming took off 4 bases at V and 6 bases at J, with 6 bases between the two ends. CDR3 in DNA: TGCAGCGTTGGCAGGGATGGCTACACCTTC. Its protein is CSVGRDGYTF.

The J gene is TRBJ1-1, the V gene TRBV5-6; D gene unclear. The CDR3 covers 13 residues. Germline CDR1 reads SGHDT; CDR2 reads YYEEEE. The germline V and J ends were trimmed by 1 base and 1 base, with 5 bases remaining between them. The CDR3 is CASSLIANTEAFF. The CDR3 nucleotides read TGTGCCAGCAGCTTGATAGCGAACACTGAAGCTTTCTTT. Variable domain in full (rest from reference TRBV5-6 and TRBJ1-1): DAGVTQSPTHLIKTRGQQVTLRCSPKSGHDTVSWYQQALGQGPQFIFQYYEEEERQRGNFPDRFSGHQFPNYSSELNVNALLLGDSALYLCASSLIANTEAFFGQGTRLTVV.

This clonotype occurred many times. The rearrangement joins TRBV20-1 to TRBJ2-4; D may be TRBD2 (6 bases). V shed 3 bases and J shed 6 bases, with 12 bases lying between them. The CDR3 is 13 residues long. Germline CDR1 DFQATT, CDR2 SNEGSKA (reference sequence). The CDR3 bases are TGCAGTGCTAGTTCGGGGGTAGGAAACATTCAGTACTTC. Its protein product is CSASSGVGNIQYF.